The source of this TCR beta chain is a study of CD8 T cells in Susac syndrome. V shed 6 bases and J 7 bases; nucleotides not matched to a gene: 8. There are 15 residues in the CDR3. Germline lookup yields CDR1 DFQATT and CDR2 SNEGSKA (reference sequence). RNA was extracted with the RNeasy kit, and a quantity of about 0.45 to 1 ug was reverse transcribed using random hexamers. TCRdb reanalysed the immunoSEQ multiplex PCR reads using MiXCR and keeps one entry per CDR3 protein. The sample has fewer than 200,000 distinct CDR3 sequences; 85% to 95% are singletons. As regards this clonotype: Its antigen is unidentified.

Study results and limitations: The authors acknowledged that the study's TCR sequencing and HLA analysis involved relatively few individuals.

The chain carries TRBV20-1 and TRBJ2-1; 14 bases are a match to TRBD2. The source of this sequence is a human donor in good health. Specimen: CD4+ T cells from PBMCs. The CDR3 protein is CSARGLAGARNEQFF. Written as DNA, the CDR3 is TGCAGTGCCCGGGGACTAGCGGGAGCTCGTAATGAGCAGTTCTTC.